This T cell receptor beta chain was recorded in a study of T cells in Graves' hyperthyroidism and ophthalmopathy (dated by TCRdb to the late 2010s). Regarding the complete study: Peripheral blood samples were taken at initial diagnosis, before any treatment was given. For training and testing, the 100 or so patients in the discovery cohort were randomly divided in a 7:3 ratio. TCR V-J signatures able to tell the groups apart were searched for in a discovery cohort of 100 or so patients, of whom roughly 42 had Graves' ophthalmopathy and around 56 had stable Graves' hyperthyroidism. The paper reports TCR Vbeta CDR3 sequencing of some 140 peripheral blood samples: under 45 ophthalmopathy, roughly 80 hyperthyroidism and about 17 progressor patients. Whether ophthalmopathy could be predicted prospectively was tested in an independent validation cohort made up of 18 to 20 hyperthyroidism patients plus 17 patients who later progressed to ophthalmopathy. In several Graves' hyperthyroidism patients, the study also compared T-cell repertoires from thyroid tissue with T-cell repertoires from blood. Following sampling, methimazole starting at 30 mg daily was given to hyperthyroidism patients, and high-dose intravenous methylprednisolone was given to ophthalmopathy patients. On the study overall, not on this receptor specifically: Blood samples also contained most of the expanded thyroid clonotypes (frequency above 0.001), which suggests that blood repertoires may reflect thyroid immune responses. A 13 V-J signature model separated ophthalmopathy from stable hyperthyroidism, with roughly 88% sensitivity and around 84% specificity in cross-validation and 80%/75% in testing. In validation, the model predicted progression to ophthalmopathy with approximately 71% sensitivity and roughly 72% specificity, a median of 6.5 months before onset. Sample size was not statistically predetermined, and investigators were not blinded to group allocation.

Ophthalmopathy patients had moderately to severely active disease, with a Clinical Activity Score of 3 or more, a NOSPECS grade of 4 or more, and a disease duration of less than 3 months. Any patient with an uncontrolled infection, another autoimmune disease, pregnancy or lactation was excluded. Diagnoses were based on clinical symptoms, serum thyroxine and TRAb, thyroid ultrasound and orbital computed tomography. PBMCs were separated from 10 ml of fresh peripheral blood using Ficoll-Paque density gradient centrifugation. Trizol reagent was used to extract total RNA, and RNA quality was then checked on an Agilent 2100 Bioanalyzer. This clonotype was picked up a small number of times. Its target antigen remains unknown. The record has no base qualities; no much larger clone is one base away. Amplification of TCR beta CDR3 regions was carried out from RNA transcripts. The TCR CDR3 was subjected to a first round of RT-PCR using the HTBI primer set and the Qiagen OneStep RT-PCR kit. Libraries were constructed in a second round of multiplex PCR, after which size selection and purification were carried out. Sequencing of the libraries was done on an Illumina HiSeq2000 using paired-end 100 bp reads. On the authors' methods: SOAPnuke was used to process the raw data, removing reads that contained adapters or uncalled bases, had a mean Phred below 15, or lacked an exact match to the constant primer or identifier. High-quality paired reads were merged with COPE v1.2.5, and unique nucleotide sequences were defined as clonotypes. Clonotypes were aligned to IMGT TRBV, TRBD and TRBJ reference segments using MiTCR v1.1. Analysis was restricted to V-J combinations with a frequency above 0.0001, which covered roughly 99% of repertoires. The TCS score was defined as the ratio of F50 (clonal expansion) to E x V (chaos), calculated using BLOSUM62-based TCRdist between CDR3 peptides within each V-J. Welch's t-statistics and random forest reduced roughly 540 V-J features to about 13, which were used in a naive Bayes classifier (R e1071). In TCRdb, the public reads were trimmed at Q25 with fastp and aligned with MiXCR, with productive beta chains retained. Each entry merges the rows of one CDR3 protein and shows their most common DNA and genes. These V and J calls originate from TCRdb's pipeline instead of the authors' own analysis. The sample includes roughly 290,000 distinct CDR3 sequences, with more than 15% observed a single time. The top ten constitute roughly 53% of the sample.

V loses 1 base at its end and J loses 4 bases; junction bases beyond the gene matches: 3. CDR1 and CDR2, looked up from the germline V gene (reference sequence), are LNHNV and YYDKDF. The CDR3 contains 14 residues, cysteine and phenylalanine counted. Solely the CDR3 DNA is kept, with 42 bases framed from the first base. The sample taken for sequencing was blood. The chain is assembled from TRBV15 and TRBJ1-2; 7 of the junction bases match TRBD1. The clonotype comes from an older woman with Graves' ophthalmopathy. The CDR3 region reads CATSRGQGGYGYTF. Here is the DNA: TGTGCCACCAGCAGAGGACAGGGAGGCTATGGCTACACCTTC.